These T cell receptor beta chains were read from a single sample in a study of T cells after yellow fever vaccination. MiXCR, applied by TCRdb to the 5' RACE reads, yields one record per CDR3 protein. This table has hundreds of thousands of distinct CDR3 sequences, roughly 12% appearing once. Sequencing used PBMCs, obtained on the day of the yellow fever booster vaccination. The receptors originated from a man aged 25-45 years who received the YFV17D yellow fever vaccine. Both conserved end residues are part of each CDR3. Each record gives: J gene, D gene, clone size, V gene, CDR3 DNA, CDR3 protein. A D gene is named only where the DNA matches it firmly. The listing skips clone size in some rows; elsewhere it reads once, few, many or a size class.

j_call: TRBJ2-1; d_call: TRBD2; clone_size: .; v_call: TRBV10-3; cdr3_nt: TGTGCCCACCAGGGTGGGCAGGGAGGGAACAATGAGCAGTTCTTC; cdr3_aa: CAHQGGQGGNNEQFF
j_call: TRBJ2-3; d_call: TRBD2; clone_size: few; v_call: TRBV5-1; cdr3_nt: TGCGCCAGCAGGGAATCCGGACTAGCGGGCACAGATACGCAGTATTTT; cdr3_aa: CASRESGLAGTDTQYF
j_call: TRBJ2-3; d_call: TRBD2; clone_size: few; v_call: TRBV5-4; cdr3_nt: TGTGCCAGCAGACCCGGGACTAGCGGGAGTTATACGCAGTATTTT; cdr3_aa: CASRPGTSGSYTQYF
j_call: TRBJ2-5; d_call: TRBD2; clone_size: .; v_call: TRBV20-1; cdr3_nt: TGCAGTGCTAGAGATTTCAGCGGGAGGTTCCAAGAGACCCAGTACTTC; cdr3_aa: CSARDFSGRFQETQYF
j_call: TRBJ2-7; d_call: .; clone_size: .; v_call: TRBV7-2; cdr3_nt: TGTGCCAGCAGCTTAGGGACAGAACTCTACGAGCAGTACTTC; cdr3_aa: CASSLGTELYEQYF
j_call: TRBJ2-4; d_call: .; clone_size: .; v_call: TRBV30; cdr3_nt: TGTGCCTGGAGATGGGGCCGAGGGAAAAACATTCAGTACTTC; cdr3_aa: CAWRWGRGKNIQYF
j_call: TRBJ2-7; d_call: TRBD2; clone_size: .; v_call: TRBV11-2; cdr3_nt: TGTGCCAGCAGCTTATTCGAACTAGCGGCCGAGCAGTACTTC; cdr3_aa: CASSLFELAAEQYF
j_call: TRBJ2-7; d_call: TRBD2; clone_size: .; v_call: TRBV9; cdr3_nt: TGTGCCAGCAGCGTAGGATTTTCGGGGCGGGAGCCGTACGAGCAGTACTTC; cdr3_aa: CASSVGFSGREPYEQYF
j_call: TRBJ1-2; d_call: TRBD1; clone_size: .; v_call: TRBV7-2; cdr3_nt: TGTGCCAGCAGCGCCCGGGACAGGGGCTCTGGCTACACCTTC; cdr3_aa: CASSARDRGSGYTF
j_call: TRBJ2-1; d_call: TRBD2; clone_size: few; v_call: TRBV7-8; cdr3_nt: TGTGCCAGCAGCTCCGGGACTACCTACAATGAGCAGTTCTTC; cdr3_aa: CASSSGTTYNEQFF
j_call: TRBJ2-7; d_call: TRBD2; clone_size: .; v_call: TRBV7-2; cdr3_nt: TGTGCCAGCAGATTACTAGCGGGAGCTTTCTACGAGCAGTACTTC; cdr3_aa: CASRLLAGAFYEQYF
j_call: TRBJ2-3; d_call: .; clone_size: .; v_call: TRBV7-9; cdr3_nt: TGTGCCAGCAGCTTTGTGGACGGGGATACGCAGTATTTT; cdr3_aa: CASSFVDGDTQYF
j_call: TRBJ2-1; d_call: TRBD1; clone_size: .; v_call: TRBV14; cdr3_nt: TGTGCCAGCAGCAACAAGGACAGGCGGTTAGTGGGTTACAATGAGCAGTTCTTC; cdr3_aa: CASSNKDRRLVGYNEQFF
j_call: TRBJ2-1; d_call: .; clone_size: .; v_call: TRBV12-3/TRBV12-4; cdr3_nt: TGTGCCAGCAGTTACTGGACTCATAGTTTCTACAATGAGCAGTTCTTC; cdr3_aa: CASSYWTHSFYNEQFF
j_call: TRBJ2-1; d_call: TRBD2; clone_size: few; v_call: TRBV4-3; cdr3_nt: TGCGCCAGCAGCCAAGAGCTGGGACTAGCGGGAGTACGTGAGCAGTTCTTC; cdr3_aa: CASSQELGLAGVREQFF
j_call: TRBJ1-6; d_call: TRBD1; clone_size: .; v_call: TRBV7-2; cdr3_nt: TGTGCCAGCAGCTTAGCACCTCAGGGGGCCGGTGGAAATTCACCCCTCCACTTT; cdr3_aa: CASSLAPQGAGGNSPLHF
j_call: TRBJ1-6; d_call: .; clone_size: .; v_call: TRBV6-5; cdr3_nt: TGTGCCAGCAGTTACGGATTCCAAACCGGGAATTCACCCCTCCACTTT; cdr3_aa: CASSYGFQTGNSPLHF
j_call: TRBJ2-5; d_call: .; clone_size: .; v_call: TRBV20-1; cdr3_nt: TGCTGTGCTAGAGGCACCCTAGGAGGGGACCAAGAGACCCAGTACTTC; cdr3_aa: CCARGTLGGDQETQYF
j_call: TRBJ2-7; d_call: TRBD1; clone_size: few; v_call: TRBV7-8; cdr3_nt: TGTGCCAGCAGCCGGACAGGGGACCTAGCCTACGAGCAGTACTTC; cdr3_aa: CASSRTGDLAYEQYF
j_call: TRBJ2-3; d_call: .; clone_size: many; v_call: TRBV5-1; cdr3_nt: TGTGCCAGCAGCTCTGGGCCGACAGATACGCAGTATTTT; cdr3_aa: CASSSGPTDTQYF
j_call: TRBJ1-2; d_call: .; clone_size: .; v_call: TRBV7-9; cdr3_nt: TGTGCCAGCAGCGAAGGGGGCTACACCTTC; cdr3_aa: CASSEGGYTF
j_call: TRBJ2-3; d_call: TRBD1; clone_size: few; v_call: TRBV7-2; cdr3_nt: TGTGCCAGCAGCTTAGCGTGGAGGACAGGGAGCACAGATACGCAGTATTTT; cdr3_aa: CASSLAWRTGSTDTQYF